The source of this TCR beta chain is a study of cytomegalovirus exposure and HLA in healthy donors. Study-wide results and caveats: Sequencing likely caused a cluster of highly shared sequence variants. Later analysis reportedly placed an Asian-associated ancestry cluster below the roughly 600-donor mean in N-insertions.

As regards this clone: Its target is not known.

Primers for the PCR totalled 60 Vbeta and 13 Jbeta. The repertoire was sequenced with immunoSEQ multiplex PCR; TCRdb's copy has only in-frame clones and lacks some. The sample includes 140,000 to 150,000 clones. V was trimmed by 1 base and J by 0 bases, leaving 6 bases between them. The CDR3 sequence is 13 residues long. The germline CDR1 and CDR2 sequences are GTSNPN and SVGIG (reference sequence). The donors were healthy bone marrow donors. This chain connects TRBV30 to TRBJ1-1; D not resolved. This sequence originates from a male donor in good health and CMV-seronegative. Sample: PBMCs. The CDR3 protein is CAWSGTLNTEAFF. CDR3 coding DNA: TGTGCCTGGAGTGGGACTTTGAACACTGAAGCTTTCTTT.